Presented here are 23 T cell receptor beta chains from one specimen sequenced in a study of CD8 T cells in ankylosing spondylitis. Each CDR3 protein is one row after TCRdb ran MiXCR on the 5' RACE reads. The sample contains about 24,000 distinct CDR3 sequences, 10% to 15% of which appear only once. The sample consisted of blood. The receptors derive from a male donor with ankylosing spondylitis or in good health (not recorded which).

The V call is TRBV7-6, the J call TRBJ2-5; tentative D call: TRBD2 (6 bases). Germline V gene data show CDR1 as SGHVS and CDR2 as FNYEAQ. V was pared by 1 base and J by 5 bases, with 20 bases between. The CDR3 totals 17 residues. CDR3 DNA: TGTGCCAGCAGCTTAGGTCGGGGGAACCTTTGGCTGGAGACCCAGTACTTC. Its translation: CASSLGRGNLWLETQYF.

This clonotype appeared many times. The chain is built from TRBV29-1 and TRBJ2-1, with D unresolved. This CDR3 is built from 12 residues. Per the germline V gene, CDR1 is SQVTM and CDR2 is ANQGSEA. Trimming pared 7 bases from V and 10 bases from J, leaving 17 bases between. CDR3 nucleotides: TGCAGCGCAAGAGCCGACGGGCCGGAGCAGTTCTTC. Translated, it gives CSARADGPEQFF.

The chain couples TRBV7-9 to TRBJ2-3, with D perhaps TRBD1 or TRBD2 (5 bases each). The CDR3 length is 16 residues. Germline CDR1 is SEHNR and CDR2 is FQNEAQ (reference sequence). Deletions cut 7 bases from V and 3 bases from J, with 20 bases between. CDR3 in DNA: TGTGCCAGCAATTCGGGGCTGGACACCAGAACAGATACGCAGTATTTT. Translation: CASNSGLDTRTDTQYF.

The chain recombines TRBV7-2 with TRBJ2-1; the D call may be TRBD1 or TRBD2 (6 bases each). V lost 3 bases, J lost 6 bases, and 12 bases lay in between. This CDR3 contains 14 residues. Germline V gene data show CDR1 as SGHTA and CDR2 as FQGNSA. This CDR3 is CASSLTRGSNEQFF. In DNA form, the CDR3 reads TGTGCCAGCAGCTTGACTAGGGGGAGCAATGAGCAGTTCTTC. The full variable domain, in which reference TRBV7-2 and TRBJ2-1 provide the parts outside the CDR3, is GAGVSQSPSNKVTEKGKDVELRCDPISGHTALYWYRQSLGQGLEFLIYFQGNSAPDKSGLPSDRFSAERTGGSVSTLTIQRTQQEDSAVYLCASSLTRGSNEQFFGPGTRLTVL.

This clonotype was detected only a few times. The chain has TRBV12-3 or TRBV12-4 and TRBJ2-5; 9 nucleotides align to TRBD2. The CDR3 sequence is 13 residues long. The trim removed 6 bases at V and 5 bases at J, leaving 4 bases unmatched. DNA of the CDR3: TGTGCCAGCAGCCCCAGCGGGGGGGAGACCCAGTACTTC. This codes for CASSPSGGETQYF.

This clonotype was counted a few times. The CDR3 region is CASSLGPSGKVQTGELFF. The CDR3 nucleotides are TGTGCCAGCAGCTTAGGTCCTAGCGGGAAAGTCCAGACTGGGGAGCTGTTTTTT. This chain uses TRBV5-5 with TRBJ2-2; 9 bases fit TRBD2. CDR3 length: 18 residues. V lost 2 bases to trimming and J lost 8 bases; unmatched junction nucleotides: 16. Per germline, CDR1 SGHKS and CDR2 YYEKEE (reference sequence).

This clonotype was detected many times. J is TRBJ1-5 and V is TRBV7-8, with 11 bases fitting TRBD1. J gave up 6 bases and V 5 bases, and 6 bases lay outside the gene matches. CDR1 is SGHVS, CDR2 FQNEAQ, per germline. The CDR3 totals 15 residues. In DNA, the CDR3 is TGTGCCAGCAGCCCCCGGGGGACAGGGGGTCAGCCCCAGCATTTT. Translation: CASSPRGTGGQPQHF.

This clonotype showed up many times. This chain connects TRBV11-2 to TRBJ2-1; the match to TRBD2 covers 9 bases. J gave up 0 bases and V 5 bases, and 2 bases lay outside the gene matches. This CDR3 has 15 residues. Looked up from germline, CDR1 is SGHAT and CDR2 is FQNNGV. The CDR3 protein is CASSISGSSYNEQFF. The CDR3 bases are TGTGCCAGCAGCATTAGCGGGAGCTCCTACAATGAGCAGTTCTTC.

This clonotype was recorded at least ten times. The chain couples TRBV6-5 to TRBJ2-1, with 10 nucleotides matching TRBD2. Germline assignment: CDR1 MNHEY and CDR2 SVGAGI. The CDR3 spans 14 residues. The trim removed 6 bases at V and 5 bases at J, leaving 4 bases unmatched. The CDR3 DNA is TGTGCCAGCAGGCTAGCGGGAGCGAACAATGAGCAGTTCTTC. The encoded protein is CASRLAGANNEQFF.

This clonotype was recorded a few times. The gene calls are TRBV20-1 and TRBJ2-4; D gene unclear. Trimming took 1 base from V and 10 from J, leaving 8 bases between them. CDR1 DFQATT and CDR2 SNEGSKA come from the germline V gene (reference sequence). This CDR3 comprises 11 residues. The CDR3 protein is CSARVGSIQYF. CDR3 coding DNA: TGCAGTGCTAGAGTTGGGTCGATTCAGTACTTC.

This clonotype appeared many times. The chain couples TRBV7-6 to TRBJ2-2; possibly TRBD1 for D (5 bases). The CDR3 extends over 15 amino acids. Trimming left V 4 bases short and J 2 bases short, with 11 bases between. Germline V lookup: CDR1 SGHVS, CDR2 FNYEAQ. The CDR3 reads CASSSRQRNTGELFF. The CDR3 DNA is TGTGCCAGCAGCTCCCGACAGAGAAACACCGGGGAGCTGTTTTTT.

This chain uses TRBV5-1 with TRBJ1-1; tentatively, D is TRBD1 (5 bases). There are 16 residues in the CDR3. The V end was cut by 5 bases, the J end by 0 bases, with 17 bases between. Germline-derived CDR1 and CDR2 are SGHRS and YFSETQ. As DNA, the CDR3 is TGCGCCAGCAGTTTTGGGCCTAGGGGAATGAACACTGAAGCTTTCTTT. Protein product: CASSFGPRGMNTEAFF.

This clonotype was seen only a few times. The CDR3 loop is CASSPRGGSSTDTQYF. CDR3 coding DNA: TGCGCCAGCAGCCCCCGAGGGGGGTCTAGCACAGATACGCAGTATTTT. The J gene is TRBJ2-3, the V gene TRBV4-1; perhaps D is TRBD1 or TRBD2 (6 bases each). V lost 4 bases and J lost 0, with 14 bases in between. The germline gives CDR1 MGHRA, CDR2 YSYEKL. CDR3 length equals 16 residues.

The V and J genes are TRBV12-3 or TRBV12-4 and TRBJ2-1, with TRBD2 matching 13 bases. This CDR3 region has 15 residues. V lost 5 bases, J lost 8 bases, and 6 bases stayed unmatched. The CDR3 nucleotides read TGTGCCAGCAGTCAAACTAGCGGGAGGGCAGATGAGCAGTTCTTC. It translates to CASSQTSGRADEQFF.

The rearrangement uses TRBV12-3 or TRBV12-4 and TRBJ2-1; 8 bases are a match to TRBD2. V shed 6 bases and J 8 bases; nucleotides not matched to a gene: 12. This CDR3 is built from 15 residues. The CDR3: CASSNTPGTSHEQFF. CDR3 bases: TGTGCCAGCAGCAATACTCCCGGGACTAGTCATGAGCAGTTCTTC.

The chain employs TRBV7-2 and TRBJ2-7, with 8 bases lining up with TRBD1. CDR3 length: 14 residues. V was pared by 5 bases and J by 6 bases, with 9 bases of the junction left unmatched. Germline CDR1 is SGHTA and CDR2 is FQGNSA. The CDR3 spells CASSPTGGKREQYF. In DNA, the CDR3 is TGTGCCAGCAGCCCCACAGGGGGGAAGCGCGAGCAGTACTTC. Complete variable domain (other parts from reference TRBV7-2 and TRBJ2-7): GAGVSQSPSNKVTEKGKDVELRCDPISGHTALYWYRQSLGQGLEFLIYFQGNSAPDKSGLPSDRFSAERTGGSVSTLTIQRTQQEDSAVYLCASSPTGGKREQYFGPGTRLTVT.

This clonotype was counted between two and nine times. The chain links TRBV6-6 to TRBJ2-3, with a tentative D call TRBD2 (5 bases). Trimming stripped 5 bases from V and 7 bases from J, with 13 bases between. The CDR3 is made up of 13 amino acids. CDR1 and CDR2 from the germline V gene are MNHNY and SVGAGI (reference sequence). The CDR3 protein is CASSGSGRNTQYF. The CDR3 nucleotides are TGTGCCAGCAGTGGAAGCGGTAGGAATACGCAGTATTTT.

This clonotype has just a few counts. This chain uses TRBV7-8 with TRBJ1-1, with unresolved D. Deletions cut 1 base from V and 2 bases from J, with 8 bases between. CDR3 length equals 14 residues. Germline assignment: CDR1 SGHVS and CDR2 FQNEAQ. This CDR3 reads CASSLGTPNTEAFF. CDR3 sequence (DNA): TGTGCCAGCAGCTTAGGCACCCCAAACACTGAAGCTTTCTTT.

The chain has TRBV7-2 and TRBJ2-5; perhaps TRBD2 as D (6 bases). Looked up from germline, CDR1 is SGHTA and CDR2 is FQGNSA. With 2 bases removed from V and 7 bases from J, the gap between germline ends came to 17 bases. The CDR3 loop spans 15 amino acids. The CDR3 loop is CASSLSGGRGVTQYF. The CDR3 DNA sequence: TGTGCCAGCAGCTTATCCGGCGGGCGGGGCGTGACCCAGTACTTC. The full variable domain, with the rest looked up from reference TRBV7-2 and TRBJ2-5, is GAGVSQSPSNKVTEKGKDVELRCDPISGHTALYWYRQSLGQGLEFLIYFQGNSAPDKSGLPSDRFSAERTGGSVSTLTIQRTQQEDSAVYLCASSLSGGRGVTQYFGPGTRLLVL.

V is TRBV20-1 and J is TRBJ2-1, with D possibly matching TRBD1 (5 bases). Germline V CDR1 and CDR2: DFQATT, SNEGSKA (reference sequence). V lost 3 bases, J lost 5 bases, and 14 bases lay in between. The CDR3 extends over 14 amino acids. CDR3 sequence: CSASLQGIDNEQFF. In DNA, the CDR3 is TGCAGTGCTAGTCTCCAGGGTATTGACAATGAGCAGTTCTTC.

CDR3 sequence reads: CASSFPGTGELFF. CDR3 sequence (DNA): TGCGCCAGCAGCTTCCCGGGTACCGGGGAGCTGTTTTTT. The chain couples TRBV5-1 to TRBJ2-2; D is unresolved. Trimming shortened V by 2 bases and J by 5 bases, and 7 bases separated the two germline ends. The CDR3 runs to 13 residues. CDR1 and CDR2 (germline): SGHRS, YFSETQ.

This clonotype was seen only a few times. The chain links TRBV4-2 to TRBJ2-5; D may be TRBD1 or TRBD2 (6 bases each). V shed 6 bases and J shed 0 bases, with 11 bases lying between them. There are 14 residues in the CDR3. Per the germline V gene, CDR1 is LGHNA and CDR2 is YNFKEQ. CDR3 in amino acids: CASSRGTNQETQYF. For the CDR3, the DNA is TGTGCCAGCAGTCGGGGGACAAACCAAGAGACCCAGTACTTC.

This clonotype was detected many times. The rearrangement joins TRBV27 to TRBJ2-1; D possibly uses TRBD1 or TRBD2 (5 bases each). CDR1 is MNHEY and CDR2 is SMNVEV in the germline V gene (reference sequence). The ends were cut back, 1 base at V and 10 bases at J, with 8 bases in the middle. The CDR3 spans 12 residues. The DNA of the CDR3 is TGTGCCAGCAGTTTATTAGGGGACGAGCAGTTCTTC. It encodes CASSLLGDEQFF.